This T cell receptor beta chain stems from a study of blood T cell repertoires in COVID-19. Turning to the study itself: Material from acute and convalescent COVID-19 was sourced from the United States, Italy and Spain. Sample material is recorded as cDNA or gDNA derived from T cells, B-cell-depleted T cells, or PBMCs.

Germline assignment: CDR1 MNHEY and CDR2 SVGEGT. Between the trimmed V and J ends, which lost 2 bases and 0 bases, there was a span of 10 bases. The CDR3 totals 15 residues. Enrolment of Seattle patients took place during active infection, and they were followed longitudinally. Authors' analysis steps: Estimation of nucleated cell counts relied on the amplification of reference gene primers. Profiled with immunoSEQ multiplex PCR; TCRdb holds only in-frame clones, not every one. V and J calls and clone size follow that table, whereas D and trimming were derived from the DNA. The sample gives about 31,000 clones, 88% of which show up once; roughly 7.9% is in the top ten.

The V and J genes are TRBV6-2 or TRBV6-3 and TRBJ1-1; D is uncertain. The material sequenced was peripheral blood. This receptor was taken from a man in his sixties with COVID-19, enrolled during active disease. Written as DNA, the CDR3 is TGTGCCAGCAGTTACCCTGACGGAGTGAACACTGAAGCTTTCTTT. Protein product: CASSYPDGVNTEAFF.